This record covers a single T cell receptor beta chain. This sample is part of a study of blood T cell repertoires in COVID-19. Study-wide context: From T cells, B-cell-depleted T cells, or PBMCs came the material, which was cDNA or gDNA.

Per the original data handling: Researchers report that nucleated cell counts were estimated from reference gene primer amplification. The protocol was immunoSEQ multiplex PCR, while the TCRdb copy is restricted to in-frame clones and leaves out a portion. V and J calls and clone size follow that table, whereas D and trimming were derived from the DNA. This table holds about 250,000 clones, approximately 79% found once. V lost 5 bases and J 3 bases, leaving 10 bases between the germline ends. Germline V gene lookup returns CDR1 SNHLY and CDR2 FYNNEI. The CDR3 runs to 13 residues. The chain uses TRBV2 and TRBJ1-1, with D maybe TRBD1 (5 bases). This sequence was found in a woman aged 35 to 49 with active or convalescent COVID-19. Sample: peripheral blood. The CDR3 DNA reads as TGTGCCAGCAGTCCACGGGGGGACACTGAAGCTTTCTTT. This sequence encodes CASSPRGDTEAFF.